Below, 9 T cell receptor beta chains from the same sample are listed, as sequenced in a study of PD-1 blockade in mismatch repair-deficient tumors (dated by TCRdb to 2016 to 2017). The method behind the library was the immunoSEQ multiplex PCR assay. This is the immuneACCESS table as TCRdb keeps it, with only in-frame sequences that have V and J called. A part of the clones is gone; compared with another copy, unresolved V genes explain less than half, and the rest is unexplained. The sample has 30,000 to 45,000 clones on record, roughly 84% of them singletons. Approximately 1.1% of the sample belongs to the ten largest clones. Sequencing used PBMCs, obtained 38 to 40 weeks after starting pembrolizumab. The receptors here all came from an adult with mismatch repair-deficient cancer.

The CDR3 is CASSLASSGRVGGELFF. The DNA of the CDR3 is TGTGCCAGCAGCTTGGCCTCTAGCGGGAGGGTTGGCGGGGAGCTGTTTTTT. V gene TRBV5-4 combines with J gene TRBJ2-2, with 12 bases aligning to TRBD2. This CDR3 region has 17 residues. After removal of 0 bases from V and 7 bases from J, the junction contained 7 bases not matched to a gene. Germline V lookup: CDR1 SGHNT, CDR2 YYREEE (reference sequence).

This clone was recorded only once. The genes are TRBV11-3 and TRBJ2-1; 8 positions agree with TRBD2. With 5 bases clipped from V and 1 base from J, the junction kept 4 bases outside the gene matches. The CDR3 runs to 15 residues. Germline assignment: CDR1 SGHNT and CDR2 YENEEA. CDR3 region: CASSPSGSSYNEQFF. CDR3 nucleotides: TGTGCCAGCAGCCCCAGCGGGAGTTCCTACAATGAGCAGTTCTTC.

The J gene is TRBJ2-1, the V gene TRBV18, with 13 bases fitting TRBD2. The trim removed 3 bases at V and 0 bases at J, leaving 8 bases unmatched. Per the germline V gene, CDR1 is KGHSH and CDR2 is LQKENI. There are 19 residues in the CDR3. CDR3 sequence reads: CASSPPGLAGKSSYNEQFF. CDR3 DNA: TGTGCCAGCTCACCCCCGGGACTAGCGGGAAAAAGCTCCTACAATGAGCAGTTCTTC.

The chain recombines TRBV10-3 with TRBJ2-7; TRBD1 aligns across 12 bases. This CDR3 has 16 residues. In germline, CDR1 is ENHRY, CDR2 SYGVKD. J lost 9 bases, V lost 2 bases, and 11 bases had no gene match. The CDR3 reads CAISEPGQGATSLQYF. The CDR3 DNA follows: TGTGCCATCAGTGAGCCGGGACAGGGGGCGACCTCCCTGCAGTACTTC.

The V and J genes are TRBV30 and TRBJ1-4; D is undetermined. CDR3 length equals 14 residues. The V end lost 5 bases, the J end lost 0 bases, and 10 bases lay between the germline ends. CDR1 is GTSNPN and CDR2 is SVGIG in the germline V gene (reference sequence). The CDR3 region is CAWGLQSTNEKLFF. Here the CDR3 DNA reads TGTGCCTGGGGCCTCCAATCAACTAATGAAAAACTGTTTTTT.

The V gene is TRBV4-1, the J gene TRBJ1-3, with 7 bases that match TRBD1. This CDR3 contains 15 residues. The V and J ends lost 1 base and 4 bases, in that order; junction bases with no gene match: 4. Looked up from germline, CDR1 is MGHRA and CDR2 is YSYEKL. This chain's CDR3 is CASSQGDRSGNTIYF. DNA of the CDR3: TGCGCCAGCAGCCAAGGGGACAGATCCGGAAACACCATATATTTT.

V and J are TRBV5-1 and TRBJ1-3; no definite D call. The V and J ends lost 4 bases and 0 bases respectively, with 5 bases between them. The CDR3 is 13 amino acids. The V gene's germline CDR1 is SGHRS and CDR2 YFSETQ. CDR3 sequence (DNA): TGCGCCAGCAGCGACACCTCTGGAAACACCATATATTTT. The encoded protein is CASSDTSGNTIYF.

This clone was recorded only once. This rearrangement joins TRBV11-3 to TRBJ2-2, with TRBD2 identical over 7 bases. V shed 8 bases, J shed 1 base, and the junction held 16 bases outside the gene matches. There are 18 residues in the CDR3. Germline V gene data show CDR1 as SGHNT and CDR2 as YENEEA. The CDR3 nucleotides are TGTGCCAGCGGGGGAGCGGGAAACGGGTTTCGGAACACCGGGGAGCTGTTTTTT. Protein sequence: CASGGAGNGFRNTGELFF.

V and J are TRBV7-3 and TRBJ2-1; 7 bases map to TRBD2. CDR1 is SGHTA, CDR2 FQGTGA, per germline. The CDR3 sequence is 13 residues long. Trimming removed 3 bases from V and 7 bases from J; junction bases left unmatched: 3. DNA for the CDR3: TGTGCCAGCAGCTTGCGGGAGAGGAATGAGCAGTTCTTC. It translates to CASSLRERNEQFF. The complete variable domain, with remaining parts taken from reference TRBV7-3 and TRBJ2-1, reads GAGVSQTPSNKVTEKGKYVELRCDPISGHTALYWYRQSLGQGPEFLIYFQGTGAADDSGLPNDRFFAVRPEGSVSTLKIQRTERGDSAVYLCASSLRERNEQFFGPGTRLTVL.